Presented here are 11 T cell receptor beta chains from one specimen sequenced in a study of blood T cell repertoires in COVID-19. Using immunoSEQ multiplex PCR, the repertoire was profiled, and TCRdb retains in-frame clones only, with some absent. This sample has 250,000 to 350,000 clones, with 85% to 90% found just once. The material sequenced was peripheral blood. The receptors derive from a woman between 45 and 60 years old with COVID-19, enrolled during active disease.

This rearrangement joins TRBV9 to TRBJ2-7; TRBD2 aligns across 10 bases. Germline CDR1 reads SGDLS; CDR2 reads YYNGEE. The V segment lost 4 bases and the J segment 2 bases; nucleotides outside the gene matches: 6. This CDR3 comprises 15 residues. CDR3 nucleotides: TGTGCCAGCAGCCCCCGGACTAGCGGCGCCTACGAGCAGTACTTC. Protein product: CASSPRTSGAYEQYF.

On this clone itself: The same CDR3 is also encoded by other DNA sequences in this sample. The genes are TRBV18 and TRBJ1-5, with TRBD1 matching over 8 bases. Germline assignment: CDR1 KGHSH and CDR2 LQKENI. The CDR3 is 15 amino acids. With 2 bases clipped from V and 2 bases from J, the junction kept 2 bases outside the gene matches. CDR3 sequence (DNA): TGTGCCAGCTCACCAGACAGGGGCGGCAATCAGCCCCAGCATTTT. Translation: CASSPDRGGNQPQHF.

Only one count was recorded for this clone. The CDR3 here is CAISESSNSPLHF. DNA of the CDR3: TGTGCCATCAGTGAGTCAAGCAATTCACCCCTCCACTTT. The chain combines TRBV10-3 with TRBJ1-6; D remains ambiguous. The V gene's germline CDR1 is ENHRY and CDR2 SYGVKD. The CDR3 has 13 residues. Trimming removed 0 bases at V and 7 bases at J, with 4 bases between.

V usage is TRBV6-1 and J usage is TRBJ2-3; TRBD2 matches at 9 bases. The CDR3 totals 16 residues. The germline V gene encodes CDR1 MNHNS and CDR2 SASEGT. Trimming cost V 4 bases and J 5 bases; bases outside gene matches: 10. The CDR3 region has the DNA TGTGCCAGCAGTGTGCTAATAGCGGGAGCGGGAGATACGCAGTATTTT. Protein sequence: CASSVLIAGAGDTQYF.

This chain connects TRBV7-9 to TRBJ1-2; 7 bases fit TRBD1. Per the germline V gene, CDR1 is SEHNR and CDR2 is FQNEAQ (reference sequence). The CDR3 has 17 amino acids. Unmatched junction bases numbered 9, after V lost 0 bases and J lost 2 bases. The CDR3 protein is CASSLARRVGGNYGYTF. CDR3 DNA sequence: TGTGCCAGCAGCTTAGCGAGACGGGTAGGGGGCAACTATGGCTACACCTTC.

V is TRBV6-5 and J is TRBJ2-7; no clear D gene. CDR1 and CDR2 (germline): MNHEY, SVGAGI. The CDR3 has 13 amino acids. V was pared by 0 bases and J by 7 bases, with 10 bases between. In DNA, the CDR3 is TGTGCCAGCAGTTACTCGCCCGGGTGGGAGCAGTACTTC. It codes for CASSYSPGWEQYF.

J is TRBJ2-3 and V is TRBV3-1 (or the pseudogene TRBV3-2), with 7 bases aligning to TRBD2. V trimming: 8 bases; J trimming: 2 bases; junction bases outside the gene matches: 13. There are 16 residues in the CDR3. Germline CDR1 and CDR2: LGHDT and YNNKEL (reference sequence). The CDR3 bases are TGTGCCAGCTTCCCGGGACGGGGGGAGGACACAGATACGCAGTATTTT. Translated, it gives CASFPGRGEDTDTQYF.

The CDR3 loop is CASSRDAWTGGGTGELFF. CDR3 bases: TGTGCCAGCAGCCGGGATGCCTGGACAGGGGGAGGCACCGGGGAGCTGTTTTTT. V is TRBV11-2 and J is TRBJ2-2, with 10 bases lining up with TRBD1. Per the germline V gene, CDR1 is SGHAT and CDR2 is FQNNGV. This CDR3 is built from 18 residues. V gave up 5 bases and J gave up 4 bases; unmatched junction bases: 13.

V is TRBV10-2 and J is TRBJ2-2; D is perhaps TRBD1 (5 bases). The CDR3 extends over 16 amino acids. Looked up from germline, CDR1 is WSHSY and CDR2 is SAAADI. The germline V and J ends were trimmed by 7 bases and 4 bases, with 19 bases remaining between them. The CDR3 DNA sequence: TGCGCCAGCATATACGGTATAGGGGCTGGCACCGGGGAGCTGTTTTTT. Translating it yields CASIYGIGAGTGELFF.

The rearrangement links TRBV5-1 to TRBJ1-3; TRBD1 matches at 8 bases. The CDR3 totals 16 residues. Trimming took 5 bases from V and 4 from J; bases not matched to a gene: 11. CDR1 SGHRS and CDR2 YFSETQ come from the germline V gene. Here the CDR3 DNA reads TGCGCCAGCAGGAGAGATCAGGGGGCGAAAGGAAACACCATATATTTT. The encoded protein is CASRRDQGAKGNTIYF. The whole variable domain, filled in from reference TRBV5-1 and TRBJ1-3, reads KAGVTQTPRYLIKTRGQQVTLSCSPISGHRSVSWYQQTPGQGLQFLFEYFSETQRNKGNFPGRFSGRQFSNSRSEMNVSTLELGDSALYLCASRRDQGAKGNTIYFGEGSWLTVV.

The CDR3 DNA reads TGTGCCAGCAGCCCCCGCAAGAGCGGGAGCACAGATACGCAGTATTTT. Its protein product is CASSPRKSGSTDTQYF. The rearrangement links TRBV7-6 to TRBJ2-3; weak D call: TRBD2 (6 bases). Trimming took 5 bases from V and 0 from J, leaving 15 bases between them. The CDR3 has 16 residues. Germline CDR1 and CDR2: SGHVS and FNYEAQ. Variable domain in full (rest from reference TRBV7-6 and TRBJ2-3): GAGVSQSPRYKVTKRGQDVALRCDPISGHVSLYWYRQALGQGPEFLTYFNYEAQQDKSGLPNDRFSAERPEGSISTLTIQRTEQRDSAMYRCASSPRKSGSTDTQYFGPGTRLTVL.